Shown below are 30 T cell receptor beta chains from a single sample sequenced in a study of cytomegalovirus exposure and HLA in healthy donors listed by TCRdb under 2017. Library creation used the immunoSEQ multiplex PCR assay. Held by TCRdb, this immuneACCESS table contains in-frame sequences only and omits some clones. Under half of the omission traces to an unresolved V gene where checked; the cause of the rest is unknown. The sample has some 150,000 clones on record, roughly 86% of them singletons. Of the sample, less than 5.5% falls within the top ten clones. Sequencing used PBMCs. These receptors were obtained from a man aged 18 to 29 in good health and CMV-seropositive.

The chain is built from TRBV5-1 and TRBJ1-2; unclear D gene. There are 14 residues in the CDR3. CDR1 and CDR2 from the germline V gene are SGHRS and YFSETQ. With 4 bases removed from V and 3 bases from J, the gap between germline ends came to 13 bases. DNA of the CDR3: TGCGCCAGCAGCGGGCCCGACGGTGACTATGGCTACACCTTC. Protein: CASSGPDGDYGYTF. Full variable domain (rest looked up from reference TRBV5-1 and TRBJ1-2): KAGVTQTPRYLIKTRGQQVTLSCSPISGHRSVSWYQQTPGQGLQFLFEYFSETQRNKGNFPGRFSGRQFSNSRSEMNVSTLELGDSALYLCASSGPDGDYGYTFGSGTRLTVV.

V and J are TRBV4-2 and TRBJ1-1; TRBD1 might be the D (6 bases). With 1 base removed from V and 5 bases from J, the gap between germline ends came to 14 bases. This CDR3 contains 15 residues. Germline V gives CDR1 LGHNA, CDR2 YNFKEQ. This CDR3 reads CASSQVAGVETEAFF. DNA for the CDR3: TGTGCCAGCAGCCAAGTGGCAGGGGTGGAGACTGAAGCTTTCTTT.

The V call is TRBV6-5, the J call TRBJ1-2; 9 nucleotides agree with TRBD1. The length of the CDR3 is 16 residues. Losses at the gene ends were 2 bases for V and 1 base for J; bases not matched to a gene: 5. The V gene's germline CDR1 is MNHEY and CDR2 SVGAGI. CDR3 bases: TGTGCCAGCAGTTACGATTCGACAGGGGGTAACTATGGCTACACCTTC. It specifies CASSYDSTGGNYGYTF.

The chain has TRBV19 and TRBJ1-5; D is uncertain. The V and J ends lost 5 bases and 2 bases respectively, with 13 bases between them. CDR1 is LNHDA, CDR2 SQIVND, per germline (reference sequence). The CDR3 totals 15 residues. The CDR3 DNA is TGTGCCAGTAGTGCGGGGTCCATAGGCAATCAGCCCCAGCATTTT. Translation: CASSAGSIGNQPQHF.

The chain employs TRBV27 and TRBJ1-1; D ambiguous. V gave up 2 bases and J gave up 3 bases, with 13 bases separating them. The CDR3 has 15 amino acids. Germline V gene lookup returns CDR1 MNHEY and CDR2 SMNVEV (reference sequence). For the CDR3, the DNA is TGTGCCAGCAGTTTAACCCCGGGAGGGTACACTGAAGCTTTCTTT. Residues: CASSLTPGGYTEAFF.

The J gene is TRBJ2-7, the V gene TRBV6-5, with D tentatively TRBD2 (6 bases). The CDR3 is 15 amino acids. Trimming stripped 2 bases from V and 2 bases from J, with 13 bases between. Per germline, CDR1 MNHEY and CDR2 SVGAGI. The CDR3: CASSYTGTPTYEQYF. The DNA for the CDR3 is TGTGCCAGCAGTTACACCGGGACTCCCACCTACGAGCAGTACTTC.

DNA for the CDR3: TGTGCCAGCAGTCTCGGACAGGGGTCAACTAATGAAAAACTGTTTTTT. It codes for CASSLGQGSTNEKLFF. This chain links TRBV27 with TRBJ1-4, with TRBD1 matching over 9 bases. The ends lost 5 bases at V and 0 bases at J; junction bases unmatched: 4. This CDR3 is 16 amino acids long. Germline-derived CDR1 and CDR2 are MNHEY and SMNVEV (reference sequence).

As to this clone: The same CDR3 is also encoded by other DNA sequences in this sample. For the CDR3, the DNA is TGTGCCAGCAGTTTCCAGGGGGCGAATCAGCCCCAGCATTTT. Its protein is CASSFQGANQPQHF. The chain joins TRBV27 to TRBJ1-5; 8 positions match TRBD1. Germline trimming cut 3 bases from V and 4 bases from J; bases unmatched to any gene: 2. Germline loops: CDR1 MNHEY, CDR2 SMNVEV (reference sequence). The CDR3 contains 14 residues.

The chain couples TRBV7-2 to TRBJ1-5; D uncertain. CDR1 and CDR2 (germline): SGHTA, FQGNSA. This CDR3 is built from 15 residues. The V end lost 1 base, the J end lost 2 bases, and 9 bases lay between the germline ends. The DNA for the CDR3 is TGTGCCAGCAGCTTAGGAGGGAACCGCAATCAGCCCCAGCATTTT. It translates to CASSLGGNRNQPQHF.

The V and J genes are TRBV5-6 and TRBJ1-1; perhaps TRBD1 as D (5 bases). V was cut by 4 bases and J by 1 base, with 11 bases left in between. The CDR3 runs to 14 residues. Germline V gene data show CDR1 as SGHDT and CDR2 as YYEEEE. The CDR3 region is CASSRGTQNTEAFF. The CDR3 DNA is TGTGCCAGCAGCAGGGGAACACAGAACACTGAAGCTTTCTTT.

V usage is TRBV30 and J usage is TRBJ2-6; maybe TRBD2 (6 bases). Germline-derived CDR1 and CDR2 are GTSNPN and SVGIG (reference sequence). This CDR3 is built from 16 residues. Trimming removed 0 bases from V and 4 bases from J, with 13 bases in between. Here the CDR3 reads CAWSVAGVKGANVLTF. The CDR3 nucleotides are TGTGCCTGGAGTGTAGCGGGTGTAAAAGGGGCCAACGTCCTGACTTTC.

The genes are TRBV30 and TRBJ2-5; possible D gene TRBD1, 5 bases. CDR3 length: 13 residues. Trimming cost V 2 bases and J 5 bases, with 12 bases left between them. In germline, CDR1 is GTSNPN, CDR2 SVGIG (reference sequence). The CDR3 region is CAWSPGSPETQYF. The CDR3 bases are TGTGCCTGGAGTCCAGGGTCGCCGGAGACCCAGTACTTC.

CDR3 residues: CASRPTGTGHSEQYF. The CDR3 nucleotides read TGTGCCAGCCGCCCGACTGGGACAGGGCATTCCGAGCAGTACTTC. The rearrangement joins TRBV6-5 to TRBJ2-7, with 9 nucleotides matching TRBD1. With V trimmed by 8 bases and J by 6 bases, 14 bases remained unmatched. CDR1 is MNHEY, CDR2 SVGAGI, per germline. This CDR3 is 15 amino acids long.

V is TRBV28 and J is TRBJ2-1, with D tentatively TRBD1 (7 bases). Germline lookup yields CDR1 MDHEN and CDR2 SYDVKM. The V gene lost 6 bases and the J gene lost 5 bases, with 17 bases spanning the gap. CDR3 length: 15 amino acids. The CDR3 sequence: CASSPGGLNDNEQFF. The CDR3 nucleotides are TGTGCCAGCAGCCCAGGGGGACTGAACGACAATGAGCAGTTCTTC.

The chain employs TRBV6-1 and TRBJ2-3, with 9 nucleotides matching TRBD1. This CDR3 spans 16 amino acids. CDR1 is MNHNS, CDR2 SASEGT, per germline. J gave up 5 bases and V 2 bases, and 8 bases lay outside the gene matches. CDR3 amino acids: CASSEFTGGAEDTQYF. CDR3 DNA: TGTGCCAGCAGTGAATTCACAGGGGGCGCAGAAGATACGCAGTATTTT.

The table lists this clone with a few counts. This sequence joins TRBV7-9 and TRBJ1-2; possible D gene TRBD1, 5 bases. Between the trimmed V and J ends, which lost 7 bases and 6 bases, there was a span of 12 bases. Germline V gives CDR1 SEHNR, CDR2 FQNEAQ (reference sequence). CDR3 length: 12 amino acids. The CDR3 here is CASNQGGDGYTF. Written as DNA, the CDR3 is TGTGCCAGCAACCAGGGTGGTGATGGCTACACCTTC.

The rearrangement joins TRBV5-4 to TRBJ1-1, with D perhaps matching TRBD1 (6 bases). Trimming took off 1 base at V and 1 base at J, with 14 bases between the two ends. The CDR3 is made up of 16 amino acids. CDR1 is SGHNT, CDR2 YYREEE, per germline (reference sequence). The CDR3 here is CASSLKRTASNTEAFF. The CDR3 DNA is TGTGCCAGCAGCTTGAAGAGGACAGCTTCGAACACTGAAGCTTTCTTT.

The table lists this clone with a count of one. This chain connects TRBV5-1 to TRBJ2-7, with a weak D call TRBD2 (6 bases). This CDR3 spans 14 amino acids. Germline loops: CDR1 SGHRS, CDR2 YFSETQ. V gave up 3 bases and J gave up 2 bases, with 12 bases separating them. CDR3 coding DNA: TGCGCCAGCAGCTGGGGTGGAGGGACCTACGAGCAGTACTTC. It specifies CASSWGGGTYEQYF.

This clone appeared a few times. The V gene is TRBV4-1, the J gene TRBJ1-2, with a tentative D call TRBD1 (5 bases). V lost 8 bases and J 8 bases, leaving 21 bases between the germline ends. The CDR3 is 14 amino acids. The germline V gene has CDR1 MGHRA and CDR2 YSYEKL. CDR3 protein: CASRLPGGTEGYTF. The DNA of the CDR3 is TGCGCCAGCCGCTTACCGGGAGGGACTGAGGGCTACACCTTC.

This clone was observed once. The gene calls are TRBV9 and TRBJ1-2, with a weak D call TRBD1 (6 bases). This CDR3 spans 16 amino acids. Germline CDR1 SGDLS, CDR2 YYNGEE. V was clipped by 4 bases and J by 7 bases, with 23 bases between them. CDR3 sequence reads: CASSPDAGGAMVGYTF. Written as DNA, the CDR3 is TGTGCCAGCAGCCCCGATGCCGGGGGGGCTATGGTTGGCTACACCTTC.

The V call is TRBV6-5, the J call TRBJ2-1, with TRBD2 matching 7 bases. There are 14 residues in the CDR3. Germline-derived CDR1 and CDR2 are MNHEY and SVGAGI. Trimming cost V 2 bases and J 5 bases; bases outside gene matches: 3. The CDR3 sequence is CASSYEGGDNEQFF. DNA of the CDR3: TGTGCCAGCAGTTACGAGGGAGGGGACAATGAGCAGTTCTTC.

This clone occurred a few times. This chain links TRBV10-1 with TRBJ2-7; TRBD1 matches at 7 bases. The CDR3 has 15 amino acids. The germline gives CDR1 WNHNN, CDR2 SYGVQD (reference sequence). V shed 3 bases, J shed 2 bases, and the junction held 7 bases outside the gene matches. The CDR3 loop reads CASSDSGTATYEQYF. The DNA of the CDR3 is TGCGCCAGCAGTGACTCCGGGACAGCAACCTACGAGCAGTACTTC.

The genes are TRBV5-1 and TRBJ2-2, with 7 bases matching TRBD1. The V gene end was trimmed by 0 bases and the J gene end by 4 bases; junction bases not matched to a gene: 9. Germline CDR1 is SGHRS and CDR2 is YFSETQ. The CDR3 is 17 amino acids. CDR3 sequence reads: CASSLAPDRTVTGELFF. The CDR3 nucleotides read TGCGCCAGCAGCTTGGCCCCGGACAGGACTGTCACCGGGGAGCTGTTTTTT.

This chain links TRBV5-4 with TRBJ1-1; TRBD1 agrees at 8 bases. From germline, CDR1 is SGHNT and CDR2 YYREEE (reference sequence). J gave up 5 bases and V 4 bases, and 7 bases lay outside the gene matches. The CDR3 is 14 amino acids. The chain's CDR3 is CASSVTGVETEAFF. CDR3 coding DNA: TGTGCCAGCAGCGTGACAGGGGTGGAAACTGAAGCTTTCTTT. Full variable domain (rest looked up from reference TRBV5-4 and TRBJ1-1): ETGVTQSPTHLIKTRGQQVTLRCSSQSGHNTVSWYQQALGQGPQFIFQYYREEENGRGNFPPRFSGLQFPNYSSELNVNALELDDSALYLCASSVTGVETEAFFGQGTRLTVV.

V and J are TRBV4-1 and TRBJ1-4; possibly TRBD1 for D (6 bases). V was clipped by 2 bases and J by 5 bases, with 9 bases between them. Germline loops: CDR1 MGHRA, CDR2 YSYEKL. The CDR3 has 14 residues. In DNA, the CDR3 is TGCGCCAGCAGCCAATATACAGGGAATGAAAAACTGTTTTTT. It codes for CASSQYTGNEKLFF.

V usage is TRBV7-9 and J usage is TRBJ1-2; TRBD1 matches at 7 bases. Germline trimming cut 1 base from V and 5 bases from J; bases unmatched to any gene: 4. Germline lookup yields CDR1 SEHNR and CDR2 FQNEAQ (reference sequence). The CDR3 covers 14 residues. The CDR3 DNA reads TGTGCCAGCAGCTTAGAAAGACAGGGATATGGCTACACCTTC. This sequence encodes CASSLERQGYGYTF.

The CDR3 loop is CASSYGTGQGNTIYF. The CDR3 region has the DNA TGTGCCAGCAGTTACGGGACAGGGCAAGGAAACACCATATATTTT. The chain joins TRBV6-5 to TRBJ1-3, with TRBD1 identical over 9 bases. This CDR3 region has 15 residues. Germline-derived CDR1 and CDR2 are MNHEY and SVGAGI. With V trimmed by 2 bases and J by 4 bases, 3 bases remained unmatched.

CDR3: CSVGTGGSYGYTF. DNA of the CDR3: TGCAGCGTCGGGACAGGAGGGAGCTATGGCTACACCTTC. The rearrangement uses TRBV29-1 and TRBJ1-2, with 8 bases aligning to TRBD1. Germline V CDR1 and CDR2: SQVTM, ANQGSEA. The ends lost 6 bases at V and 4 bases at J; junction bases unmatched: 7. The CDR3 is 13 amino acids.

V gene TRBV10-3 combines with J gene TRBJ2-3, with D hard to call. CDR1 and CDR2 (germline): ENHRY, SYGVKD. This CDR3 region has 12 residues. Trimming cost V 10 bases and J 6 bases, with 14 bases left between them. The CDR3 sequence is CATAPGEDTQYF. DNA of the CDR3: TGTGCCACCGCTCCTGGAGAGGATACGCAGTATTTT.

This clone was found a few times. The J gene is TRBJ1-2, the V gene TRBV21-1. TRBV21-1 is deemed a pseudogene. The CDR3 length is 11 residues. CDR3 protein: CASNGMYGYTF. The CDR3 nucleotides read TGTGCCAGCAACGGTATGTATGGCTACACCTTC.